This T cell receptor beta chain was observed in a study of blood T cell repertoires in COVID-19. Across the whole study: Some COVID-19 samples were acute and others convalescent; all came from the United States, Italy and Spain. Sample material is recorded as cDNA or gDNA derived from T cells, B-cell-depleted T cells, or PBMCs.

In the study's own analysis: Reference gene primer amplification gave nucleated cell count estimates. Measured with immunoSEQ multiplex PCR; TCRdb has only the in-frame clones, and not every one. For V, J and clone size, that table is used; D and trimming come from the DNA. There are 110,000 or so clones in the sample; approximately 85% occur only once, and more than 4% lies in the top ten. This clone is a singleton in its sample. Germline trimming cut 5 bases from V and 8 bases from J; bases unmatched to any gene: 11. The germline CDR1 and CDR2 sequences are MDHEN and SYDVKM. The CDR3 spans 15 residues.

This chain uses TRBV28 with TRBJ2-4; 8 nucleotides agree with TRBD1. Sequenced: peripheral blood. The source is a man aged 45 to 65 with acute or convalescent COVID-19. CDR3: CASSLGTGGSDIQYF. As DNA, the CDR3 is TGTGCCAGCAGTCTGGGGACAGGCGGATCAGACATTCAGTACTTC.